A single sample gave rise to the 18 T cell receptor beta chains below, sequenced in a study of graft-versus-host responses after intestinal transplantation. TCRdb's copy holds only in-frame clones and misses some; the assay was immunoSEQ multiplex PCR. The table lists 25,000 to 30,000 clones, about 95% of them singletons, with 0.75% to 0.95% in the top ten. The sample here was PBMCs, taken just over 29 days after intestinal transplant. The receptors were gathered from a human patient who received an intestinal transplant, so some T cells may come from the graft donor.

This rearrangement joins TRBV19 to TRBJ2-5, with TRBD1 identical over 8 bases. There are 13 residues in the CDR3. Germline V gene sequence: CDR1 LNHDA, CDR2 SQIVND (reference sequence). V was clipped by 5 bases and J by 2 bases; unmatched bases: 1. The CDR3 DNA sequence: TGTGCCAGTAGTGGGGACAGGCAAGAGACCCAGTACTTC. As protein: CASSGDRQETQYF.

This CDR3 is CASRARTGGTYGQYF. The CDR3 bases are TGCGCCAGCAGGGCGCGGACTGGGGGGACCTACGGGCAGTACTTC. The chain has TRBV4-1 and TRBJ2-5; D is perhaps TRBD2 (6 bases). CDR1 is MGHRA and CDR2 is YSYEKL in the germline V gene. V was pared by 6 bases and J by 11 bases, with 25 bases between. This CDR3 is built from 15 residues.

V gene TRBV6-5 combines with J gene TRBJ2-7, with 7 positions matching TRBD1. Per germline, CDR1 MNHEY and CDR2 SVGAGI. V was clipped by 5 bases and J by 6 bases; unmatched bases: 10. The CDR3 is 14 amino acids. The CDR3 DNA is TGTGCCAGCAGTGACCGATGGACAGGTCTCGAGCAGTACTTC. Its translation is CASSDRWTGLEQYF.

The chain links TRBV5-1 to TRBJ2-3; 7 nucleotides agree with TRBD2. CDR1 is SGHRS, CDR2 YFSETQ, per germline. This CDR3 is 16 amino acids long. After removal of 0 bases from V and 2 bases from J, the junction contained 6 bases not matched to a gene. CDR3 sequence: CASSLVRRGITDTQYF. The CDR3 nucleotides read TGCGCCAGCAGCTTGGTTCGGCGGGGGATCACAGATACGCAGTATTTT.

The chain employs TRBV7-9 and TRBJ1-3; perhaps TRBD1 as D (5 bases). Germline CDR1 SEHNR, CDR2 FQNEAQ (reference sequence). The CDR3 loop spans 16 amino acids. The V and J ends lost 4 bases and 0 bases respectively, with 13 bases between them. CDR3 loop: CASSSTLDTSGNTIYF. For the CDR3, the DNA is TGTGCCAGCAGCTCAACACTGGACACCTCTGGAAACACCATATATTTT.

This clone was seen once. The V call is TRBV6-1, the J call TRBJ2-7; TRBD1 might be the D (6 bases). The V gene's germline CDR1 is MNHNS and CDR2 SASEGT. This CDR3 has 13 residues. With 5 bases removed from V and 0 bases from J, the gap between germline ends came to 8 bases. The CDR3 DNA reads TGTGCCAGCAGTACGACAGGCTCCTACGAGCAGTACTTC. Translation: CASSTTGSYEQYF.

The chain recombines TRBV30 with TRBJ2-2; TRBD2 aligns across 8 bases. This CDR3 has 15 amino acids. The germline V gene encodes CDR1 GTSNPN and CDR2 SVGIG (reference sequence). With 3 bases clipped from V and 2 bases from J, the junction kept 5 bases outside the gene matches. The DNA for the CDR3 is TGTGCCTGGAGGCCTAGCGGGTCAAACACCGGGGAGCTGTTTTTT. As protein: CAWRPSGSNTGELFF.

This sequence joins TRBV9 and TRBJ2-1; 7 bases agree with TRBD2. Germline values: CDR1 SGDLS, CDR2 YYNGEE. The CDR3 extends over 15 amino acids. V lost 0 bases and J lost 6; bases outside the gene matches: 6. Written as DNA, the CDR3 is TGTGCCAGCAGCGTAGACGGCGGGAGCGGCAATGAGCAGTTCTTC. Translation gives CASSVDGGSGNEQFF.

This chain links TRBV6-1 with TRBJ2-7; perhaps TRBD2 as D (6 bases). Germline V lookup: CDR1 MNHNS, CDR2 SASEGT. The CDR3 sequence is 15 residues long. V lost 8 bases and J lost 3, with 20 bases in between. The CDR3 loop is CASQVGGFADYEQYF. In DNA, the CDR3 is TGTGCCAGCCAAGTCGGGGGTTTCGCGGACTACGAGCAGTACTTC.

J is TRBJ2-7 and V is TRBV5-6; the D is unclear. Trimming cost V 4 bases and J 3 bases, with 11 bases left between them. The CDR3 length is 13 residues. Germline CDR1 SGHDT, CDR2 YYEEEE. CDR3 sequence reads: CASSALPHYEQYF. As DNA, the CDR3 is TGTGCCAGCAGCGCCCTTCCCCACTACGAGCAGTACTTC.

CDR3 bases: TGTGCCAGCAGTTTGGGTTTCGGGATCCCTTCCTACGAGCAGTACTTC. Translated: CASSLGFGIPSYEQYF. This chain connects TRBV27 to TRBJ2-7, with D possibly being TRBD2 (5 bases). The germline CDR1 and CDR2 sequences are MNHEY and SMNVEV (reference sequence). V was shortened by 3 bases and J by 1 base, with 16 bases between the two germline ends. The CDR3 spans 16 residues.

This clone has a single count. The rearrangement uses TRBV28 and TRBJ1-4; the D gene is possibly TRBD1 (5 bases). Trimming removed 2 bases at V and 5 bases at J, with 9 bases between. From germline, CDR1 is MDHEN and CDR2 SYDVKM. This CDR3 has 14 residues. The CDR3 bases are TGTGCCAGCAGTTTAGGTCGGACAAATGAAAAACTGTTTTTT. Protein sequence: CASSLGRTNEKLFF.

The chain has TRBV27 and TRBJ2-7, with 11 bases identical to TRBD1. Germline CDR1 MNHEY, CDR2 SMNVEV (reference sequence). The CDR3 consists of 16 residues. V lost 7 bases to trimming and J lost 2 bases; unmatched junction nucleotides: 10. The CDR3 DNA reads as TGTGCCAGCAACCTGGAGGGGGGACAGGGGGCCTACGAGCAGTACTTC. It is translated as CASNLEGGQGAYEQYF.

J is TRBJ1-1 and V is TRBV11-3, with D perhaps TRBD1 (6 bases). The CDR3 runs to 13 residues. In germline, CDR1 is SGHNT, CDR2 YENEEA. Trimming took off 5 bases at V and 1 base at J, with 8 bases between the two ends. CDR3 protein: CASSLGANTEAFF. CDR3 coding DNA: TGTGCCAGCAGCCTGGGGGCGAACACTGAAGCTTTCTTT.

J is TRBJ2-5 and V is TRBV4-1, with unresolved D. The V gene's germline CDR1 is MGHRA and CDR2 YSYEKL. Trimming removed 0 bases from V and 7 bases from J, with 18 bases in between. The CDR3 runs to 16 residues. The CDR3 bases are TGCGCCAGCAGCCAAGAGGTCGTGGGGTCGTGGCTGACCCAGTACTTC. Translated: CASSQEVVGSWLTQYF.

This sequence joins TRBV2 and TRBJ1-4; 8 bases line up with TRBD1. Losses at the gene ends were 6 bases for V and 0 bases for J; bases not matched to a gene: 12. The germline CDR1 and CDR2 sequences are SNHLY and FYNNEI. CDR3 length: 18 residues. CDR3 region: CASRAGTGALTTNEKLFF. Written as DNA, the CDR3 is TGTGCCAGCAGAGCCGGGACAGGAGCACTTACAACTAATGAAAAACTGTTTTTT.

The gene calls are TRBV11-2 and TRBJ2-7; a weak D match, TRBD2 (6 bases). The CDR3 length is 14 residues. Trimming cost V 3 bases and J 2 bases, with 11 bases left between them. Germline V lookup: CDR1 SGHAT, CDR2 FQNNGV. The CDR3 sequence is CASSLGSGAYEQYF. As DNA, the CDR3 is TGTGCCAGCAGCTTGGGTTCGGGGGCCTACGAGCAGTACTTC.

The V gene is TRBV19, the J gene TRBJ2-7, with D tentatively TRBD1 (5 bases). CDR3 length: 14 amino acids. Between the trimmed V and J ends, which lost 5 bases and 2 bases, there was a span of 13 bases. CDR1 LNHDA and CDR2 SQIVND come from the germline V gene (reference sequence). The CDR3 spells CASSPLGAPYEQYF. The DNA for the CDR3 is TGTGCCAGTAGTCCGCTTGGGGCGCCCTACGAGCAGTACTTC.